Below, 10 T cell receptor beta chains from the same sample are listed, as sequenced in a study of neurological immune-mediated disorders. TCRdb re-called the 5' RACE reads through MiXCR, storing one row per CDR3 protein. This sample yields fewer than 75,000 distinct CDR3 sequences, of which about 4.9% are seen a single time; 6.5% to 7.5% belongs to the top ten. Sequencing was carried out using PBMCs. All receptors come from a man in his thirties or forties with multiple sclerosis.

Many counts were recorded for this clonotype. This rearrangement joins TRBV12-5 to TRBJ2-1; D remains unclear. Trimming cost V 4 bases and J 6 bases, with 16 bases left between them. CDR1 LGHNT and CDR2 FRNRAP come from the germline V gene. CDR3 length: 15 amino acids. In nucleotides, the CDR3 is TGTGCTAGTGGTTCATCCCGGAGTCCGGGCAATGAGCAGTTCTTC. It codes for CASGSSRSPGNEQFF.

This clonotype was detected only a few times. This rearrangement joins TRBV18 to TRBJ2-3; D unresolved. This CDR3 spans 13 amino acids. Trimming removed 0 bases at V and 8 bases at J, with 9 bases between. Germline V CDR1 and CDR2: KGHSH, LQKENI. The CDR3 nucleotides are TGTGCCAGCTCACCACCGGCGGACGGTACGCAGTATTTT. It encodes CASSPPADGTQYF.

The sample holds many counts of this clonotype. The chain recombines TRBV10-3 with TRBJ1-5; possible D gene TRBD1, 5 bases. The length of the CDR3 is 15 residues. V shed 0 bases and J shed 2 bases, with 8 bases lying between them. Germline CDR1 and CDR2: ENHRY and SYGVKD. CDR3 region: CAISESGTGNQPQHF. The CDR3 DNA follows: TGTGCCATCAGTGAGTCGGGGACTGGCAATCAGCCCCAGCATTTT.

This clonotype was seen repeatedly, ten times or more. This sequence joins TRBV10-3 and TRBJ1-2, with D tentatively TRBD1 (5 bases). V was shortened by 8 bases and J by 6 bases, with 16 bases between the two germline ends. The CDR3 covers 13 residues. Germline lookup yields CDR1 ENHRY and CDR2 SYGVKD. The CDR3 region is CAIATGEEDGYTF. Written as DNA, the CDR3 is TGTGCCATCGCGACGGGGGAGGAGGATGGCTACACCTTC.

The table lists this clonotype with many counts. This rearrangement joins TRBV18 to TRBJ1-2, with D possibly matching TRBD1 (5 bases). This CDR3 is 14 amino acids long. Trimming took 6 bases from V and 2 from J, leaving 13 bases between them. CDR1 KGHSH and CDR2 LQKENI come from the germline V gene. The CDR3 DNA reads TGTGCCAGCTCCCTCCGGGACGGGAACTATGGCTACACCTTC. Amino acid sequence: CASSLRDGNYGYTF.

This clonotype was detected ten times or more. This rearrangement joins TRBV20-1 to TRBJ1-1; the D is unclear. The CDR3 is 13 residues long. V was cut by 7 bases and J by 0 bases, with 12 bases left in between. Germline V gene data show CDR1 as DFQATT and CDR2 as SNEGSKA (reference sequence). The CDR3 loop is CSGREVVNTEAFF. The CDR3 coding sequence is TGCAGTGGACGAGAGGTTGTGAACACTGAAGCTTTCTTT.

This clonotype was seen repeatedly, ten times or more. This chain uses TRBV20-1 with TRBJ2-2; D remains unclear. Trimming took off 4 bases at V and 2 bases at J, with 11 bases between the two ends. The CDR3 has 14 amino acids. In germline, CDR1 is DFQATT, CDR2 SNEGSKA (reference sequence). The CDR3 region has the DNA TGCAGTGCTATTGACGGCCTAAACACCGGGGAGCTGTTTTTT. Amino acids: CSAIDGLNTGELFF.

This clonotype has more than one count but fewer than ten. V and J are TRBV29-1 and TRBJ1-1; the D is unclear. Germline CDR1 reads SQVTM; CDR2 reads ANQGSEA. The CDR3 totals 14 residues. The V end lost 6 bases, the J end lost 6 bases, and 20 bases lay between the germline ends. The CDR3 sequence is CSVRAGGIRPEAFF. The CDR3, as DNA: TGCAGCGTGAGAGCCGGCGGAATCAGACCTGAAGCTTTCTTT.

This clonotype was recorded a few times. The V call is TRBV9, the J call TRBJ2-2; TRBD1 is a possible D gene (5 bases). Trimming left V 4 bases short and J 1 base short, with 14 bases between. This CDR3 has 16 residues. From germline, CDR1 is SGDLS and CDR2 YYNGEE. CDR3 protein: CASSLQDGRNTGELFF. In DNA form, the CDR3 reads TGTGCCAGCAGCTTACAGGACGGTAGGAACACCGGGGAGCTGTTTTTT.

Many counts were recorded for this clonotype. This chain links TRBV25-1 with TRBJ1-2; D uncertain. Germline V gives CDR1 MGHDK, CDR2 SYGVNS. V lost 5 bases and J 4 bases, leaving 8 bases between the germline ends. The CDR3 totals 12 residues. The CDR3 DNA reads as TGTGCCAGCAGTATCCAGACCTATGGCTACACCTTC. This codes for CASSIQTYGYTF.